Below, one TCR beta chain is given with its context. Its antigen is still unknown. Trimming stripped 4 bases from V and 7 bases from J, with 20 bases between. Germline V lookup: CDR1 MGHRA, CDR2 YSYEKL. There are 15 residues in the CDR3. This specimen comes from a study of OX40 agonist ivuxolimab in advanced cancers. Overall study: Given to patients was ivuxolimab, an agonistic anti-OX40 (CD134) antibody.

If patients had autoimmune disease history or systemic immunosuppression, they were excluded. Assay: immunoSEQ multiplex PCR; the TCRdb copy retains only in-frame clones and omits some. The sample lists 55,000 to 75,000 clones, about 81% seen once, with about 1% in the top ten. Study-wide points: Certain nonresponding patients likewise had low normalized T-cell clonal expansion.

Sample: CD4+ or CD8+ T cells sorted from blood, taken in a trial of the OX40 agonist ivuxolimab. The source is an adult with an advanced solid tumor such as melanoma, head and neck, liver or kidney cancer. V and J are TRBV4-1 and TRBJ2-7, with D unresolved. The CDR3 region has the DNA TGCGCCAGCAGCCGAGGCACCTTAGGGTCGTTAGAGCAGTACTTC. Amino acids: CASSRGTLGSLEQYF.